Below, 11 T cell receptor beta chains from the same sample are listed, as sequenced in a study of cytomegalovirus exposure and HLA in healthy donors. PCR primers comprised 60 Vbeta and 13 Jbeta primers. Generated by immunoSEQ multiplex PCR, the TCRdb table keeps only in-frame clones and is missing some. This sample has about 82,000 clones, with about 71% found just once. The sequenced sample was PBMCs. Receptors originate from a man aged 55 to 70 in good health and CMV-seronegative.

The gene calls are TRBV5-4 and TRBJ2-1; 12 nucleotides line up with TRBD2. CDR3 size: 17 residues. Germline lookup yields CDR1 SGHNT and CDR2 YYREEE (reference sequence). The junction had 10 bases not matched to a gene; V was cut back by 3 bases and J by 6 bases. In nucleotides, the CDR3 is TGTGCCAGCAGCTCTGGACCACTAGCGGGGGGAAGCAATGAGCAGTTCTTC. It encodes CASSSGPLAGGSNEQFF.

There are a few counts of this clone. V usage is TRBV6-5 and J usage is TRBJ1-3, with D unresolved. Trimming took off 7 bases at V and 1 base at J, with 8 bases between the two ends. Germline loops: CDR1 MNHEY, CDR2 SVGAGI. The CDR3 contains 13 residues. CDR3 sequence reads: CASTRGSGNTIYF. Here the CDR3 DNA reads TGTGCCAGCACTCGGGGATCTGGAAACACCATATATTTT.

V is TRBV7-9 and J is TRBJ2-2; D perhaps matches TRBD2 (5 bases). Germline lookup yields CDR1 SEHNR and CDR2 FQNEAQ (reference sequence). Deletions cut 2 bases from V and 7 bases from J, with 14 bases between. The CDR3 is 15 residues long. The CDR3 DNA is TGTGCCAGCAGCTTATCCGTGGGAGTGGGCGGGGAGCTGTTTTTT. Translated: CASSLSVGVGGELFF.

The chain combines TRBV7-8 with TRBJ2-7; the D gene is possibly TRBD1 (6 bases). This CDR3 comprises 14 residues. The germline gives CDR1 SGHVS, CDR2 FQNEAQ. Trimming shortened V by 1 base and J by 6 bases, and 13 bases separated the two germline ends. CDR3 sequence reads: CASSLGGLVAEQYF. The CDR3 DNA follows: TGTGCCAGCAGCTTAGGGGGGCTCGTTGCCGAGCAGTACTTC.

This chain joins TRBV5-1 and TRBJ2-3, with a possible D match to TRBD1 (5 bases). This CDR3 has 14 amino acids. The V gene's germline CDR1 is SGHRS and CDR2 YFSETQ. V was shortened by 4 bases and J by 0 bases, with 9 bases between the two germline ends. CDR3 sequence (DNA): TGCGCCAGCAGCGGACACCATAGCACAGATACGCAGTATTTT. Its protein is CASSGHHSTDTQYF.

This clone was observed once. The chain couples TRBV6-5 to TRBJ1-1; possible D gene TRBD1, 5 bases. The CDR3 is 15 residues long. Germline CDR1 reads MNHEY; CDR2 reads SVGAGI. Trimming removed 0 bases at V and 4 bases at J, with 12 bases between. The CDR3 nucleotides are TGTGCCAGCAGTTACTCGGCAGGGCGGGGCACTGAAGCTTTCTTT. Translation: CASSYSAGRGTEAFF.

The chain carries TRBV25-1 and TRBJ2-4; 15 bases match TRBD2. Germline V lookup: CDR1 MGHDK, CDR2 SYGVNS. The J segment lost 5 bases and the V segment lost 3 bases, leaving 5 bases of the junction unmatched. The CDR3 length is 17 residues. As DNA, the CDR3 is TGTGCCAGCAGTGACCCCCGGACTAGCGGGAGGGAAAACATTCAGTACTTC. It encodes CASSDPRTSGRENIQYF.

The rearrangement joins TRBV19 to TRBJ1-2, with 10 bases identical to TRBD1. The ends lost 3 bases at V and 1 base at J; junction bases unmatched: 5. This CDR3 spans 16 amino acids. CDR1 and CDR2 (germline): LNHDA, SQIVND (reference sequence). CDR3 amino acids: CASSIGTGAVNYGYTF. Written as DNA, the CDR3 is TGTGCCAGTAGTATCGGGACAGGGGCCGTTAACTATGGCTACACCTTC. Full variable domain (missing parts from reference TRBV19 and TRBJ1-2): DGGITQSPKYLFRKEGQNVTLSCEQNLNHDAMYWYRQDPGQGLRLIYYSQIVNDFQKGDIAEGYSVSREKKESFPLTVTSAQKNPTAFYLCASSIGTGAVNYGYTFGSGTRLTVV.

The chain joins TRBV4-2 to TRBJ2-7; 9 bases match TRBD2. Germline V lookup: CDR1 LGHNA, CDR2 YNFKEQ. The CDR3 is 16 residues long. The V gene end was trimmed by 0 bases and the J gene end by 2 bases; junction bases not matched to a gene: 5. The CDR3 region is CASSQDRLADTYEQYF. CDR3 nucleotide sequence: TGTGCCAGCAGCCAAGATAGACTAGCGGACACCTACGAGCAGTACTTC.

This chain connects TRBV6-1 to TRBJ2-1; a possible D gene is TRBD2 (5 bases). The CDR3 loop spans 17 amino acids. Germline V gives CDR1 MNHNS, CDR2 SASEGT. V was pared by 2 bases and J by 5 bases, with 19 bases between. The DNA for the CDR3 is TGTGCCAGCAGTGAAACTCCAACCCGATGGCGGGACAATGAGCAGTTCTTC. Translation gives CASSETPTRWRDNEQFF.

This rearrangement joins TRBV10-1 to TRBJ2-1; the match to TRBD2 covers 10 bases. This CDR3 spans 20 amino acids. Germline CDR1 reads WNHNN; CDR2 reads SYGVQD (reference sequence). The V and J ends lost 2 bases and 6 bases, in that order; junction bases with no gene match: 19. The CDR3 is CASSEGGKRGGPGAANEQFF. For the CDR3, the DNA is TGCGCCAGCAGTGAGGGAGGTAAGCGGGGGGGGCCGGGGGCGGCCAATGAGCAGTTCTTC.